This TCR beta chain emerged from a study of monozygotic twins with inflammatory bowel disease. Whole-study results and caveats: IBD patients exhibited fewer clonotypes shared with other individuals than healthy twins, particularly with disease activity.

The CDR3 has 14 amino acids. Making each TCR library took 3,000 to 4,000 ng of total RNA. TCRdb re-called the 5' RACE reads and gives one entry per CDR3 protein, without DNA. The sample's table shows a few hundred thousand distinct CDR3 sequences. Comment on this clonotype: What it binds is not known.

The gene calls are TRBV12-3 or TRBV12-4 and TRBJ1-5; without DNA, the TCRdb call of TRBD1 cannot be checked. The sequence was obtained from a human donor with ulcerative colitis or Crohn's disease, or a healthy co-twin of an affected twin (not recorded which). The sequenced sample consisted of blood. The CDR3 loop is CASSPSGAGEPQHF.